This TCR beta chain is from a study of cytomegalovirus exposure and HLA in healthy donors. The PCR employed 60 Vbeta primers together with 13 Jbeta primers. TCRdb keeps only in-frame clones here, not all; method: immunoSEQ multiplex PCR. The repertoire includes some 160,000 clones, over 60% of them detected once, and over 2% sits in the top ten. V was clipped by 6 bases and J by 1 base; unmatched bases: 5. Germline assignment: CDR1 MDHEN and CDR2 SYDVKM. The CDR3 is 16 residues long. The chain carries TRBV28 and TRBJ2-1; 11 nucleotides align to TRBD2. Sequenced sample: PBMCs. This TCR was sampled from a man aged 40-50 years in good health and CMV-seronegative. The DNA for the CDR3 is TGTGCCAGCAGCCCCACTAGCGGGGGTTCCTACAATGAGCAGTTCTTC. Its protein is CASSPTSGGSYNEQFF.